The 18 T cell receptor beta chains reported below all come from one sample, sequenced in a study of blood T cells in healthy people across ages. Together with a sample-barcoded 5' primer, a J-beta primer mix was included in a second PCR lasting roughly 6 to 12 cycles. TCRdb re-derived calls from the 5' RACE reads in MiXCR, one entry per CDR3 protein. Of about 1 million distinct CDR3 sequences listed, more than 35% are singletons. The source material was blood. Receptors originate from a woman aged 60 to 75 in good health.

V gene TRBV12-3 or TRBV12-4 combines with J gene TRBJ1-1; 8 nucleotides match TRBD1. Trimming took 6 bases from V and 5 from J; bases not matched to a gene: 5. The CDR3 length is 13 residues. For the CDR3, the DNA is TGTGCCAGCAGGATACAGGGGGGGACTGAAGCTTTCTTT. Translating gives CASRIQGGTEAFF.

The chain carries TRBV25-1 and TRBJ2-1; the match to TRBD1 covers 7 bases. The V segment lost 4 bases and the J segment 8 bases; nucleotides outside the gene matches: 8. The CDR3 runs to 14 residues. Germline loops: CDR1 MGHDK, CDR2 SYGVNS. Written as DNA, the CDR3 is TGTGCCAGCAGTGTCACAGGGGTGATAGATGAGCAGTTCTTC. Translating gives CASSVTGVIDEQFF.

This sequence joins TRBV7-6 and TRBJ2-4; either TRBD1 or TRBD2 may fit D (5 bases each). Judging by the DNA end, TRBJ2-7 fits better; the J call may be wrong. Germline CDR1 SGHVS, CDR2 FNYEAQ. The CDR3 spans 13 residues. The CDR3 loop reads CASSTSQGSEQYF. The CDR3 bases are TGTGCCAGCAGCACTAGTCAGGGTTCCGAGCAGTACTTC.

The CDR3: CASSLDWTDTQYF. In DNA form, the CDR3 reads TGTGCCAGCAGCTTAGATTGGACAGATACGCAGTATTTT. The chain links TRBV11-3 to TRBJ2-3; D not resolved. CDR1 is SGHNT and CDR2 is YENEEA in the germline V gene. Trimming removed 0 bases from V and 3 bases from J, with 4 bases in between. This CDR3 comprises 13 residues.

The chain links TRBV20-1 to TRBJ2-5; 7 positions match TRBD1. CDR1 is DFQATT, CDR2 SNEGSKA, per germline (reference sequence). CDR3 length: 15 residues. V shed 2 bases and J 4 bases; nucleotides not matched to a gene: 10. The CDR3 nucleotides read TGCAGTGCTAGAATGGTATCGGCAGGGGGAGAGACCCAGTACTTC. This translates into CSARMVSAGGETQYF.

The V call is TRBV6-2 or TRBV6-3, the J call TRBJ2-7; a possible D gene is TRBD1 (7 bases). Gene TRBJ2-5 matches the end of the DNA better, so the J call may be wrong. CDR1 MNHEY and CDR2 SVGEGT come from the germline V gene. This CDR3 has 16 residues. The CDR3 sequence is CASSYRTGGLKETQYF. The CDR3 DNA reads TGTGCCAGCAGTTATAGGACAGGCGGACTAAAAGAGACCCAGTACTTC.

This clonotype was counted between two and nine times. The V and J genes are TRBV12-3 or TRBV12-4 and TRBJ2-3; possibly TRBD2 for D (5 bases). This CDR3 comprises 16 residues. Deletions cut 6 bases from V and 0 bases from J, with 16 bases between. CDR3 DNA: TGTGCCAGCAGACTGTACGGGGTACTTAGCACAGATACGCAGTATTTT. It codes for CASRLYGVLSTDTQYF.

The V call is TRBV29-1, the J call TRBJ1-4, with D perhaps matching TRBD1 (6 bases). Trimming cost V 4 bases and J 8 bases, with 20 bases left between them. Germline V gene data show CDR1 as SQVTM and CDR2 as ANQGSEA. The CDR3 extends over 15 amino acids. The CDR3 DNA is TGCAGCGTTGGAGTCAGTGGGGGGCGACGGGAAAAACTGTTTTTT. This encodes CSVGVSGGRREKLFF.

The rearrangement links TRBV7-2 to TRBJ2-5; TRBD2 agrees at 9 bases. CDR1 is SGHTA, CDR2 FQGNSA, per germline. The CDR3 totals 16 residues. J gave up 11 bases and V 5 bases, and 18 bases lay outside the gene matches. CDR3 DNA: TGTGCCAGCAGCCCGCGCGGAGCGGGAGGCCTCGATGAGCAGTACTTC. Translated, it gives CASSPRGAGGLDEQYF.

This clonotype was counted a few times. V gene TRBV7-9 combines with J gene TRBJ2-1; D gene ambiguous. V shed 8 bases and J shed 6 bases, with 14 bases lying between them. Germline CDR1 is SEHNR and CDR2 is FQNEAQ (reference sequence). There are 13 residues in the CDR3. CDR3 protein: CASPSNKSNEQFF. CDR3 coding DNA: TGTGCCAGCCCTTCGAACAAGTCCAATGAGCAGTTCTTC.

In DNA, the CDR3 is TGTGCCAGCAGCTTAGAAATGGGCAGAACGCAGTATTTT. This gives the protein CASSLEMGRTQYF. The chain is built from TRBV7-8 and TRBJ2-3; D remains unclear. The CDR3 totals 13 residues. Trimming removed 1 base at V and 9 bases at J, with 11 bases between. The germline V gene has CDR1 SGHVS and CDR2 FQNEAQ. The complete variable domain, with remaining parts taken from reference TRBV7-8 and TRBJ2-3, reads GAGVSQSPRYKVAKRGQDVALRCDPISGHVSLFWYQQALGQGPEFLTYFQNEAQLDKSGLPSDRFFAERPEGSVSTLKIQRTQQEDSAVYLCASSLEMGRTQYFGPGTRLTVL.

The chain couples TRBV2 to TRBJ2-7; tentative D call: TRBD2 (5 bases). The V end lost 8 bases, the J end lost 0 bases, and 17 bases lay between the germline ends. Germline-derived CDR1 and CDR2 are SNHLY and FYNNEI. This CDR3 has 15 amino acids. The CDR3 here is CASRTARLSSYEQYF. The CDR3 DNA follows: TGTGCCAGCCGGACGGCGAGACTATCCTCCTACGAGCAGTACTTC.

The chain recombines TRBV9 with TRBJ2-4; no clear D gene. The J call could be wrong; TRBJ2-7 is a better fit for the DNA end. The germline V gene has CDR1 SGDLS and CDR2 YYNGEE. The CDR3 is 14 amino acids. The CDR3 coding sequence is TGTGCCAGCAGCCCTCGGACGGTGGCATACGAGCAGTACTTC. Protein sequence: CASSPRTVAYEQYF.

The CDR3 here is CASSSREAGGISTDTQYF. The CDR3 nucleotides read TGTGCCAGCAGCTCCCGGGAAGCGGGGGGGATAAGCACAGATACGCAGTATTTT. The chain has TRBV7-2 and TRBJ2-3; TRBD2 matches 10 bases. CDR1 and CDR2 (germline): SGHTA, FQGNSA. This CDR3 spans 18 amino acids. J was trimmed by 0 bases and V by 4 bases; bases with no gene match: 10.

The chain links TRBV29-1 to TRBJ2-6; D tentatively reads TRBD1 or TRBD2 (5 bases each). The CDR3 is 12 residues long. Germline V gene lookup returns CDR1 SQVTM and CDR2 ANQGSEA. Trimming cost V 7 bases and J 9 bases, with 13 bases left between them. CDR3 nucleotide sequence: TGCAGCGCCCCGGGACCGTTCAACGTCCTGACTTTC. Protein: CSAPGPFNVLTF.

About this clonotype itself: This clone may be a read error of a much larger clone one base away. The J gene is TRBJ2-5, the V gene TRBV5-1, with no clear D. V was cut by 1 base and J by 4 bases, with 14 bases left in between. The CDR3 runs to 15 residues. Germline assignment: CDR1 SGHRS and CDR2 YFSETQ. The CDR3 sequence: CASSLNVRWGETQYF. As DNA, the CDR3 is TGCGCCAGCAGCTTGAACGTGAGATGGGGAGAGACCCAGTACTTC.

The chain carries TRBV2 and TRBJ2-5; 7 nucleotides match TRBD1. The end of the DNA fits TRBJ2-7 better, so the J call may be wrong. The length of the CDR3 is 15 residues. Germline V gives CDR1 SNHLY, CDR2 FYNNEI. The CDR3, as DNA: TGTGCCAGCAGTGAAGAACAGGGGAAACACTACGAGCAGTACTTC. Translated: CASSEEQGKHYEQYF.

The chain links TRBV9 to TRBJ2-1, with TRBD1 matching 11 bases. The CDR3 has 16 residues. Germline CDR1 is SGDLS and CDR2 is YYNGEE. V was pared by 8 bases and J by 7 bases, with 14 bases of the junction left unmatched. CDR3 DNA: TGTGCCAGTAGTCCGAGCCTCAGGGACAGGGGGAATGAGCAGTTCTTC. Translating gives CASSPSLRDRGNEQFF.